A selection of T cell receptor beta chains follows, all from one sample in a study of T cells after yellow fever vaccination. TCRdb reprocessed the 5' RACE reads via MiXCR and lists one record per CDR3 protein. The sample records 95,000 to 150,000 distinct CDR3 sequences, around 7.7% being singletons. The source was CD4+ T cells sorted from PBMCs, collected about 10 days after the first yellow fever vaccination. Every receptor here comes from a man aged 18 to 30 who received the YFV17D yellow fever vaccine. Each CDR3 is given without its conserved first and last residue.

v_gene	j_gene	CDR3aa
TRBV2	TRBJ2-1	ASSRLGEQF
TRBV7-2	TRBJ2-5	ASSLDPNSAETQY
TRBV20-1	TRBJ2-5	SARDLRGGPGFETQY
TRBV5-4	TRBJ1-2	ASSLRDRIPYGYT
TRBV20-1	TRBJ1-5	SASQGSNQPQH
TRBV5-1	TRBJ1-2	ASSPSGTGRLYGYT
TRBV30	TRBJ1-3	AWSRRAGNTIY
TRBV29-1	TRBJ1-1	SAGQRPANTEAF
TRBV6-5	TRBJ1-6	ASSYAVQGSGSPLH
TRBV5-1	TRBJ1-2	ASSGVGQGPYGYT
TRBV4-1	TRBJ2-1	ASSYYGLGYNEQF
TRBV4-2	TRBJ1-1	ASSQARFEVGKRDF
TRBV3-1	TRBJ2-2	ASSQLAGANTGELF
TRBV5-1	TRBJ2-2	ASSLNPGQGTNTGELF
TRBV9	TRBJ2-1	ASSGALESGEQF
TRBV5-1	TRBJ2-3	ASNDLAGGTDTQY
TRBV4-1	TRBJ2-1	ASSRPRARGGVYNEQF
TRBV14	TRBJ1-1	ASSQSGRGNTEAF
TRBV4-1	TRBJ2-3	ASSQDHRRGTGDTQY
TRBV7-2	TRBJ1-1	ASSSLRYTEAF
TRBV6-2/TRBV6-3	TRBJ2-5	ASKLLVNQETQY
TRBV4-3	TRBJ2-3	ASSQHPSGGGTDTQY
TRBV4-3	TRBJ1-2	ASSLAPGQGPRNYGYT
TRBV5-1	TRBJ2-3	ASSRSSSTDTQY
TRBV2	TRBJ1-6	AGQTDNSPLH
TRBV5-1	TRBJ2-2	ASSSAGNTGELF
TRBV7-8	TRBJ2-3	ASSLFKVTDTQY
TRBV19	TRBJ1-1	ASTRTGRAAEAF
TRBV20-1	TRBJ2-5	SASPAETQY
TRBV5-1	TRBJ1-1	ASSITGQLNTEAF
TRBV2	TRBJ1-2	ASSAPGGDGYT
TRBV14	TRBJ2-7	ASSQDLSAAYEQY
TRBV6-1	TRBJ1-1	ASRAPNTEAF
TRBV4-3	TRBJ2-3	ASSQGAQGTDTQY
TRBV7-6	TRBJ1-1	ASSLGAVVTEAF
TRBV6-2/TRBV6-3	TRBJ2-6	ASSYPASGANVLT
TRBV29-1	TRBJ1-1	SAWTAEAF
TRBV7-9	TRBJ2-7	ASSSRALEGDEQY
TRBV5-1	TRBJ1-2	ASGDRYNYGYT
TRBV5-1	TRBJ2-1	ASSLTSGGPGRNEQF
TRBV6-2/TRBV6-3	TRBJ2-2	ASSTGLAGAPGAGELF